Shown below are 22 T cell receptor beta chains from a single sample sequenced in a study of T cell changes during pregnancy in multiple sclerosis. Profiling relied on immunoSEQ multiplex PCR, and the TCRdb table lists in-frame clones only, not all of them. The sample includes some 70,000 clones, just over 90% of them seen just once. The sample consisted of peripheral blood, taken in the second trimester of pregnancy. Receptors were obtained from a female donor in good health, enrolled as a control in a pregnancy study.

The V and J genes are TRBV10-3 and TRBJ2-5, with 7 nucleotides matching TRBD2. The ends lost 6 bases at V and 7 bases at J; junction bases unmatched: 5. Germline lookup yields CDR1 ENHRY and CDR2 SYGVKD. The CDR3 sequence is 12 residues long. CDR3: CAIRGLVGTQYF. Written as DNA, the CDR3 is TGTGCCATCAGAGGACTAGTGGGGACCCAGTACTTC.

This chain joins TRBV9 and TRBJ2-2, with TRBD1 matching over 7 bases. V was clipped by 0 bases and J by 4 bases; unmatched bases: 12. The germline CDR1 and CDR2 sequences are SGDLS and YYNGEE. The CDR3 runs to 18 residues. CDR3 residues: CASSVGSGGPSITGELFF. The CDR3 bases are TGTGCCAGCAGCGTAGGTTCAGGGGGTCCCTCGATCACCGGGGAGCTGTTTTTT.

The V and J genes are TRBV6-6 and TRBJ1-5, with 10 bases lining up with TRBD1. This CDR3 spans 15 amino acids. V was clipped by 2 bases and J by 7 bases; unmatched bases: 5. Germline assignment: CDR1 MNHNY and CDR2 SVGAGI (reference sequence). The DNA for the CDR3 is TGTGCCAGCAGTTACAAGACAGGGGGCGGCCAGCCCCAGCATTTT. It encodes CASSYKTGGGQPQHF.

In its sample, this clone was seen once. The chain is built from TRBV19 and TRBJ2-2; D perhaps matches TRBD1 (5 bases). The CDR3 is 15 amino acids. Trimming shortened V by 10 bases and J by 1 base, and 16 bases separated the two germline ends. Germline CDR1 reads LNHDA; CDR2 reads SQIVND (reference sequence). In nucleotides, the CDR3 is TGTGCCACTGCCCACTCCACAGGGAACACCGGGGAGCTGTTTTTT. It codes for CATAHSTGNTGELFF. The complete variable domain, with remaining parts taken from reference TRBV19 and TRBJ2-2, reads DGGITQSPKYLFRKEGQNVTLSCEQNLNHDAMYWYRQDPGQGLRLIYYSQIVNDFQKGDIAEGYSVSREKKESFPLTVTSAQKNPTAFYLCATAHSTGNTGELFFGEGSRLTVL.

V usage is TRBV7-9 and J usage is TRBJ2-1; D might be TRBD1 (5 bases). CDR1 SEHNR and CDR2 FQNEAQ come from the germline V gene (reference sequence). This CDR3 region has 15 residues. V lost 5 bases and J lost 0, with 11 bases in between. DNA for the CDR3: TGTGCCAGCAGCCCGACAGACCACTCCTACAATGAGCAGTTCTTC. This gives the protein CASSPTDHSYNEQFF.

V gene TRBV7-9 combines with J gene TRBJ2-7; 8 positions match TRBD1. Germline CDR1 reads SEHNR; CDR2 reads FQNEAQ (reference sequence). The CDR3 consists of 14 residues. Trimming at V came to 1 base and at J to 6 bases, leaving 5 bases not matched to a gene. CDR3 DNA sequence: TGTGCCAGCAGCTTAGAGGCAGGGGGCCTCGAGCAGTACTTC. Its protein is CASSLEAGGLEQYF.

The V call is TRBV7-8, the J call TRBJ1-2; D is ambiguous. The V gene's germline CDR1 is SGHVS and CDR2 FQNEAQ. The CDR3 runs 16 residues. V was cut by 0 bases and J by 6 bases, with 17 bases left in between. This CDR3 reads CASSLAQSRRKNGYTF. CDR3 nucleotides: TGTGCCAGCAGCTTAGCGCAAAGTCGGAGGAAGAATGGCTACACCTTC.

The CDR3 DNA follows: TGTGCCAGCAGCTTGCTGGCGGAGACTGAAGCTTTCTTT. Amino acids: CASSLLAETEAFF. This rearrangement joins TRBV7-3 to TRBJ1-1; D is uncertain. Trimming left V 3 bases short and J 5 bases short, with 10 bases between. CDR3 length: 13 residues. CDR1 and CDR2 (germline): SGHTA, FQGTGA.

The chain couples TRBV28 to TRBJ2-7, with D perhaps matching TRBD2 (6 bases). CDR3 size: 15 residues. V was trimmed by 8 bases and J by 0 bases, leaving 17 bases between them. Germline loops: CDR1 MDHEN, CDR2 SYDVKM. CDR3 DNA: TGTGCCAGCGAGGGACCGGGACTTAGCTCCTACGAGCAGTACTTC. This translates into CASEGPGLSSYEQYF.

A single count supports this clone. V usage is TRBV7-6 and J usage is TRBJ2-3, with D possibly matching TRBD2 (6 bases). The germline gives CDR1 SGHVS, CDR2 FNYEAQ. There are 15 residues in the CDR3. Trimming shortened V by 6 bases and J by 0 bases, and 13 bases separated the two germline ends. Here the CDR3 reads CASRLGLSSTDTQYF. Written as DNA, the CDR3 is TGTGCCAGCAGATTGGGACTGTCTAGCACAGATACGCAGTATTTT.

The chain joins TRBV4-1 to TRBJ2-1; D might be TRBD2 (6 bases). CDR1 and CDR2 (germline): MGHRA, YSYEKL. The CDR3 consists of 17 residues. Trimming pared 1 base from V and 10 bases from J, leaving 23 bases between. CDR3 nucleotides: TGCGCCAGCAGCCAAGTAACTCGGGGGATCTCGCTTGCGGAGCAGTTCTTC. It is translated as CASSQVTRGISLAEQFF.

The chain employs TRBV4-3 and TRBJ1-2; no definite D call. The CDR3 totals 13 residues. The germline V gene encodes CDR1 LGHNA and CDR2 YSLEER. Trimming shortened V by 2 bases and J by 1 base, and 5 bases separated the two germline ends. CDR3 nucleotide sequence: TGCGCCAGCAGCCAACAAATTAACTATGGCTACACCTTC. This codes for CASSQQINYGYTF.

J is TRBJ2-7 and V is TRBV4-2; unclear D gene. CDR1 is LGHNA and CDR2 is YNFKEQ in the germline V gene. There are 16 residues in the CDR3. Trimming removed 2 bases at V and 2 bases at J, with 16 bases between. CDR3 loop: CASSQWARDNAYEQYF. CDR3 coding DNA: TGTGCCAGCAGCCAATGGGCCCGAGACAACGCCTACGAGCAGTACTTC.

CDR3 sequence (DNA): TGTGCCAGCAGCTTAGCGGGGGGGCGACTATACAATGAGCAGTTCTTC. Protein product: CASSLAGGRLYNEQFF. The chain is built from TRBV7-9 and TRBJ2-1, with D tentatively TRBD2 (7 bases). The germline V and J ends were trimmed by 0 bases and 4 bases, with 13 bases remaining between them. The germline V gene has CDR1 SEHNR and CDR2 FQNEAQ (reference sequence). CDR3 length equals 16 residues. The complete variable domain, with remaining parts taken from reference TRBV7-9 and TRBJ2-1, reads DTGVSQNPRHKITKRGQNVTFRCDPISEHNRLYWYRQTLGQGPEFLTYFQNEAQLEKSRLLSDRFSAERPKGSFSTLEIQRTEQGDSAMYLCASSLAGGRLYNEQFFGPGTRLTVL.

This rearrangement joins TRBV7-6 to TRBJ2-5; TRBD2 matches 8 bases. The CDR3 is made up of 13 amino acids. V shed 8 bases and J 5 bases; nucleotides not matched to a gene: 7. The germline V gene has CDR1 SGHVS and CDR2 FNYEAQ. The DNA of the CDR3 is TGTGCCAGCCGAGAGGCGGGGGGTGAGACCCAGTACTTC. Amino acid sequence: CASREAGGETQYF.

The chain employs TRBV5-6 and TRBJ2-5; maybe TRBD2 (7 bases). The germline V gene encodes CDR1 SGHDT and CDR2 YYEEEE. CDR3 size: 15 residues. Deletions cut 4 bases from V and 5 bases from J, with 18 bases between. CDR3 nucleotide sequence: TGTGCCAGCAGCAGACTAGGGGGGGAGGTTGAGACCCAGTACTTC. Translated: CASSRLGGEVETQYF.

The rearrangement links TRBV2 to TRBJ1-4; D not certain. This CDR3 is 12 amino acids long. V lost 3 bases and J lost 8, with 7 bases in between. Germline V CDR1 and CDR2: SNHLY, FYNNEI. CDR3 sequence (DNA): TGTGCCAGCAGTGACTTGAGGGAAAAACTGTTTTTT. Its translation: CASSDLREKLFF.

The chain recombines TRBV7-2 with TRBJ2-3, with D perhaps matching TRBD2 (5 bases). CDR1 and CDR2 from the germline V gene are SGHTA and FQGNSA. V gave up 2 bases and J gave up 6 bases, with 15 bases separating them. The CDR3 is 15 residues long. The CDR3 here is CASSLSRAQRDTQYF. CDR3 bases: TGTGCCAGCAGCTTATCAAGGGCGCAGCGGGATACGCAGTATTTT.

This clone was recorded a few times. V usage is TRBV7-2 and J usage is TRBJ1-6, with a possible D match to TRBD1 (5 bases). Trimming shortened V by 5 bases and J by 7 bases, and 18 bases separated the two germline ends. The germline gives CDR1 SGHTA, CDR2 FQGNSA. The CDR3 is 16 amino acids. For the CDR3, the DNA is TGTGCCAGCAGCCGGCGCGGGGGAGGGGTGAATTCACCCCTCCACTTT. This translates into CASSRRGGGVNSPLHF.

The V gene is TRBV4-1, the J gene TRBJ1-3, with D maybe TRBD1 (6 bases). The CDR3 sequence is 19 residues long. Germline CDR1 and CDR2: MGHRA and YSYEKL. The V end was cut by 1 base, the J end by 3 bases, with 22 bases between. CDR3 sequence: CASSQGSPDRSLVGNTIYF. The CDR3 DNA sequence: TGCGCCAGCAGCCAAGGGTCCCCGGACAGATCTCTGGTTGGAAACACCATATATTTT.

V gene TRBV19 combines with J gene TRBJ1-4; D ambiguous. CDR1 is LNHDA, CDR2 SQIVND, per germline (reference sequence). There are 14 residues in the CDR3. Between the trimmed V and J ends, which lost 7 bases and 0 bases, there was a span of 9 bases. CDR3 residues: CASKVQSTNEKLFF. The CDR3 region has the DNA TGTGCCAGTAAAGTACAGTCAACTAATGAAAAACTGTTTTTT.

V usage is TRBV7-2 and J usage is TRBJ1-3; D ambiguous. V lost 9 bases to trimming and J lost 0 bases, with 9 bases between them. The CDR3 covers 13 residues. Germline V gene sequence: CDR1 SGHTA, CDR2 FQGNSA. The chain's CDR3 is CASTRSSGNTIYF. CDR3 DNA sequence: TGTGCCAGTACACGGAGCTCTGGAAACACCATATATTTT.